The 28 T cell receptor beta chains listed next were all sequenced from one sample in a study of blood T cell repertoires in COVID-19. Sequencing was performed with immunoSEQ multiplex PCR; in TCRdb, only in-frame clones are kept and a portion is missing. The repertoire holds fewer than 65,000 clones, 85% seen once, with about 18% in the top ten. The sequencing input was peripheral blood. The receptors here all came from a human donor in a cohort sampled during active COVID-19.

This rearrangement joins TRBV18 to TRBJ1-2; the match to TRBD1 covers 7 bases. The CDR3 extends over 17 amino acids. Per germline, CDR1 KGHSH and CDR2 LQKENI. V shed 3 bases and J 4 bases; nucleotides not matched to a gene: 14. CDR3 region: CASSPQGTVTSGYGYTF. CDR3 DNA: TGTGCCAGCTCACCCCAAGGGACAGTCACTTCAGGCTATGGCTACACCTTC.

The CDR3 DNA reads as TGTGCCAGCAGCCCCTTATCTTACAATGAGCAGTTCTTC. This sequence encodes CASSPLSYNEQFF. The V gene is TRBV7-8, the J gene TRBJ2-1; no firm D call. The CDR3 consists of 13 residues. V was trimmed by 5 bases and J by 4 bases, leaving 9 bases between them. From germline, CDR1 is SGHVS and CDR2 FQNEAQ.

The chain uses TRBV3-1 (or the pseudogene TRBV3-2) and TRBJ2-1; D is perhaps TRBD1 (7 bases). The CDR3 covers 12 residues. V was shortened by 0 bases and J by 14 bases, with 11 bases between the two germline ends. The V gene's germline CDR1 is LGHDT and CDR2 YNNKEL (reference sequence). The CDR3 DNA reads as TGTGCCAGCAGCCAAGAAGCCAGGGGGGAGTTCTTC. Its translation: CASSQEARGEFF.

The chain combines TRBV11-3 with TRBJ2-3; D remains unclear. The CDR3 sequence is 12 residues long. V lost 3 bases and J 6 bases, leaving 7 bases between the germline ends. Germline V gene sequence: CDR1 SGHNT, CDR2 YENEEA. The CDR3 region is CASSFDSDTQYF. CDR3 bases: TGTGCCAGCAGCTTCGACTCGGATACGCAGTATTTT.

This rearrangement joins TRBV4-3 to TRBJ1-2, with D unclear. The CDR3 covers 16 residues. Germline CDR1 is LGHNA and CDR2 is YSLEER. V gave up 0 bases and J gave up 0 bases, with 11 bases separating them. The CDR3 region is CASSQDEAVANYGYTF. In DNA, the CDR3 is TGCGCCAGCAGCCAAGATGAGGCAGTCGCTAACTATGGCTACACCTTC.

CDR3 coding DNA: TGTGCCAGTAGCGTAAGGAACGTCCAGTTGGACAATGGCTACACCTTC. Translating gives CASSVRNVQLDNGYTF. The rearrangement joins TRBV19 to TRBJ1-2; weak D call: TRBD1 (5 bases). In germline, CDR1 is LNHDA, CDR2 SQIVND (reference sequence). The CDR3 runs 16 residues. The V and J ends lost 6 bases and 6 bases respectively, with 23 bases between them.

This clone appeared a few times. The genes are TRBV7-9 and TRBJ1-1; 7 bases fit TRBD1. Germline V gene data show CDR1 as SEHNR and CDR2 as FQNEAQ (reference sequence). The CDR3 length is 14 residues. J lost 4 bases, V lost 0 bases, and 2 bases had no gene match. CDR3 in amino acids: CASSLATGSTEAFF. Written as DNA, the CDR3 is TGTGCCAGCAGCTTAGCGACAGGGAGCACTGAAGCTTTCTTT.

This clone was picked up a small number of times. V usage is TRBV12-3 or TRBV12-4 and J usage is TRBJ1-2; 9 bases agree with TRBD1. The CDR3 has 12 amino acids. V lost 11 bases to trimming and J lost 5 bases; unmatched junction nucleotides: 6. The CDR3 region has the DNA TGTGCCTCAAGACAGGGGGGATATGGCTACACCTTC. Residues: CASRQGGYGYTF.

J is TRBJ2-1 and V is TRBV6-5; TRBD2 matches at 8 bases. In germline, CDR1 is MNHEY, CDR2 SVGAGI. The CDR3 contains 15 residues. The J segment lost 1 base and the V segment lost 7 bases, leaving 6 bases of the junction unmatched. CDR3 sequence (DNA): TGTGCCAGCACCGTCGGGGGGGCTTCCTACAATGAGCAGTTCTTC. It encodes CASTVGGASYNEQFF.

This clone was detected only once. DNA of the CDR3: TGTGCCAGCTCACCAGGGGAGGGGTACGAGCAGTACTTC. Protein sequence: CASSPGEGYEQYF. V gene TRBV18 combines with J gene TRBJ2-7; 7 bases match TRBD2. V lost 2 bases to trimming and J lost 4 bases; unmatched junction nucleotides: 2. Germline V gene lookup returns CDR1 KGHSH and CDR2 LQKENI. The CDR3 runs 13 residues.

This clone was picked up a small number of times. The V and J genes are TRBV3-1 (or the pseudogene TRBV3-2) and TRBJ2-7, with 9 bases identical to TRBD1. After removal of 10 bases from V and 5 bases from J, the junction contained 6 bases not matched to a gene. This CDR3 region has 12 residues. Germline CDR1 LGHDT, CDR2 YNNKEL (reference sequence). CDR3: CATGTGLDEQYF. The CDR3 nucleotides read TGTGCCACAGGGACAGGGTTGGACGAGCAGTACTTC.

The chain has TRBV29-1 and TRBJ2-3; possibly TRBD2 for D (6 bases). With 5 bases removed from V and 1 base from J, the gap between germline ends came to 16 bases. This CDR3 region has 15 residues. CDR1 and CDR2 (germline): SQVTM, ANQGSEA. The chain's CDR3 is CSVTGLREGTDTQYF. CDR3 in DNA: TGCAGCGTTACCGGACTACGAGAGGGCACAGATACGCAGTATTTT.

To note about this clone: This specimen includes other DNA sequences encoding the same CDR3. The V call is TRBV5-1, the J call TRBJ2-4, with 8 bases fitting TRBD1. Germline-derived CDR1 and CDR2 are SGHRS and YFSETQ. Trimming took 2 bases from V and 6 from J; bases not matched to a gene: 4. The CDR3 consists of 14 residues. CDR3 bases: TGCGCCAGCAGCTTAGGACAGGGTTTAAACATTCAGTACTTC. Protein product: CASSLGQGLNIQYF.

This chain uses TRBV9 with TRBJ1-3, with 8 bases matching TRBD1. The CDR3 has 14 amino acids. Germline V gives CDR1 SGDLS, CDR2 YYNGEE. V gave up 3 bases and J gave up 2 bases; unmatched junction bases: 1. The CDR3: CASSAGQAGNTIYF. The CDR3 region has the DNA TGTGCCAGCAGCGCGGGACAGGCTGGAAACACCATATATTTT.

This sequence joins TRBV20-1 and TRBJ1-1; D might be TRBD1 (5 bases). Germline V gene sequence: CDR1 DFQATT, CDR2 SNEGSKA (reference sequence). Trimming shortened V by 3 bases and J by 8 bases, and 16 bases separated the two germline ends. The CDR3 loop spans 13 amino acids. CDR3 coding DNA: TGCAGTGCTAGTGGGCAGGGCGCCGGGGAAGCTTTCTTT. It codes for CSASGQGAGEAFF.

The genes are TRBV30 and TRBJ1-5; D ambiguous. The length of the CDR3 is 12 residues. Trimming left V 3 bases short and J 7 bases short, with 10 bases between. Germline CDR1 GTSNPN, CDR2 SVGIG (reference sequence). CDR3 region: CAWSLGRQPQHF. The CDR3 DNA reads as TGTGCCTGGAGCCTTGGGAGACAGCCCCAGCATTTT.

This clone was seen a single time. The chain joins TRBV9 to TRBJ1-3; the D gene is possibly TRBD1 (6 bases). Trimming took off 3 bases at V and 1 base at J, with 11 bases between the two ends. The CDR3 is 15 residues long. Germline V gene sequence: CDR1 SGDLS, CDR2 YYNGEE. The CDR3 reads CASSATGFSGNTIYF. In DNA form, the CDR3 reads TGTGCCAGCAGCGCAACAGGGTTTTCTGGAAACACCATATATTTT.

The chain has TRBV14 and TRBJ2-3, with 7 bases that match TRBD1. CDR3 length: 16 residues. After removal of 3 bases from V and 1 base from J, the junction contained 7 bases not matched to a gene. Germline V lookup: CDR1 SGHDN, CDR2 FVKESK. The CDR3 nucleotides read TGTGCCAGCAGCCATCAACAGGGGCGGGGCACAGATACGCAGTATTTT. Its protein product is CASSHQQGRGTDTQYF. The whole variable domain, filled in from reference TRBV14 and TRBJ2-3, reads EAGVTQFPSHSVIEKGQTVTLRCDPISGHDNLYWYRRVMGKEIKFLLHFVKESKQDESGMPNNRFLAERTGGTYSTLKVQPAELEDSGVYFCASSHQQGRGTDTQYFGPGTRLTVL.

The chain couples TRBV12-3 or TRBV12-4 to TRBJ1-2; TRBD1 is a possible D gene (5 bases). V was pared by 6 bases and J by 1 base, with 9 bases between. The CDR3 is made up of 13 amino acids. CDR3 DNA: TGTGCCAGCAGGACGACAGATAACTATGGCTACACCTTC. Protein product: CASRTTDNYGYTF.

The rearrangement uses TRBV9 and TRBJ2-3, with D possibly being TRBD2 (6 bases). Between the trimmed V and J ends, which lost 4 bases and 1 base, there was a span of 13 bases. The CDR3 totals 15 residues. The germline V gene encodes CDR1 SGDLS and CDR2 YYNGEE. CDR3 residues: CASSQRGDRTDTQYF. The DNA of the CDR3 is TGTGCCAGCAGCCAGCGCGGGGATCGCACAGATACGCAGTATTTT.

The chain joins TRBV18 to TRBJ2-7, with a possible D match to TRBD1 (5 bases). The CDR3 has 12 residues. Trimming removed 2 bases at V and 3 bases at J, with 5 bases between. Germline CDR1 KGHSH, CDR2 LQKENI. The CDR3 nucleotides are TGTGCCAGCTCACCAGACAGCTACGAGCAGTACTTC. The encoded protein is CASSPDSYEQYF.

The rearrangement links TRBV4-1 to TRBJ2-1; D gene unclear. Trimming took off 0 bases at V and 1 base at J, with 7 bases between the two ends. Germline-derived CDR1 and CDR2 are MGHRA and YSYEKL. CDR3 length: 15 amino acids. In DNA, the CDR3 is TGCGCCAGCAGCCAAGATCTTCCGTCCTACAATGAGCAGTTCTTC. This gives the protein CASSQDLPSYNEQFF.

The genes are TRBV30 and TRBJ1-3; D perhaps matches TRBD1 (6 bases). CDR1 and CDR2 from the germline V gene are GTSNPN and SVGIG (reference sequence). With 0 bases removed from V and 2 bases from J, the gap between germline ends came to 8 bases. The length of the CDR3 is 14 residues. The chain's CDR3 is CAWSVPGAGNTIYF. CDR3 in DNA: TGTGCCTGGAGTGTGCCAGGGGCTGGAAACACCATATATTTT. Looking up the rest from reference TRBV30 and TRBJ1-3 gives the full variable domain: SQTIHQWPATLVQPVGSPLSLECTVEGTSNPNLYWYRQAAGRGLQLLFYSVGIGQISSEVPQNLSASRPQDRQFILSSKKLLLSDSGFYLCAWSVPGAGNTIYFGEGSWLTVV.

The chain carries TRBV24-1 and TRBJ2-6, with D possibly TRBD1 on 6 matching bases. The ends were cut back, 5 bases at V and 2 bases at J, with 12 bases in the middle. CDR1 and CDR2 (germline): KGHDR, SFDVKD. This CDR3 has 16 amino acids. CDR3: CATSASGVPGANVLTF. The CDR3, as DNA: TGTGCCACCAGTGCCTCAGGGGTTCCTGGGGCCAACGTCCTGACTTTC.

This chain connects TRBV6-6 to TRBJ2-7; 10 bases fit TRBD1. The V gene end was trimmed by 6 bases and the J gene end by 0 bases; junction bases not matched to a gene: 5. Germline V gene lookup returns CDR1 MNHNY and CDR2 SVGAGI (reference sequence). The CDR3 is 15 amino acids. The CDR3 sequence: CASRDRTGGSYEQYF. In nucleotides, the CDR3 is TGTGCCAGCAGAGACAGGACAGGGGGCTCCTACGAGCAGTACTTC.

The chain joins TRBV4-3 to TRBJ2-2; the match to TRBD1 covers 9 bases. J was trimmed by 5 bases and V by 0 bases; bases with no gene match: 4. CDR1 and CDR2 from the germline V gene are LGHNA and YSLEER. CDR3 size: 16 residues. The CDR3 spells CASSQDGTGRTGELFF. CDR3 in DNA: TGCGCCAGCAGCCAAGATGGGACAGGGAGGACCGGGGAGCTGTTTTTT.

The sample holds one count of this clone. V is TRBV6-1 and J is TRBJ1-6, with 9 bases aligning to TRBD1. J gave up 0 bases and V 4 bases, and 4 bases lay outside the gene matches. Germline V gene lookup returns CDR1 MNHNS and CDR2 SASEGT. This CDR3 has 17 amino acids. The CDR3 here is CASSVGQGSSYNSPLHF. The DNA of the CDR3 is TGTGCCAGCAGTGTAGGACAGGGGAGCTCCTATAATTCACCCCTCCACTTT.

The chain links TRBV5-1 to TRBJ2-1; 10 nucleotides agree with TRBD2. J gave up 8 bases and V 0 bases, and 8 bases lay outside the gene matches. From germline, CDR1 is SGHRS and CDR2 YFSETQ. The CDR3 is 16 residues long. CDR3 nucleotides: TGCGCCAGCAGCTTGGACAGGGGACTAGCGACCGATGAGCAGTTCTTC. Its translation is CASSLDRGLATDEQFF.